These 14 T cell receptor beta chains share one sample of origin, sequenced in a study of cytomegalovirus exposure and HLA in healthy donors (TCRdb year 2017). Libraries were constructed by the immunoSEQ multiplex PCR assay. For the multiplex PCR, a mixture combining 60 forward primers for TCR Vbeta segments and 13 reverse primers for TCR Jbeta segments was used. Here the immuneACCESS table is served through TCRdb, limited to in-frame sequences with V and J called. Missing clones are a known gap in these copies; in checked studies unresolved V genes cover under half, and the rest lacks a known reason. In all, the sample holds about 95,000 clones, and roughly 82% of those were seen once. 3% to 3.5% of the sample is taken by the ten largest. Sequenced sample: PBMCs. These receptors were taken from a man aged 25-40 years in good health and CMV-seropositive.

This sequence joins TRBV5-1 and TRBJ2-7, with 9 positions matching TRBD1. The V gene end was trimmed by 6 bases and the J gene end by 3 bases; junction bases not matched to a gene: 7. Looked up from germline, CDR1 is SGHRS and CDR2 is YFSETQ. This CDR3 has 14 amino acids. In nucleotides, the CDR3 is TGCGCCAGCACTACGGGACAGGGAAACTACGAGCAGTACTTC. Translating it yields CASTTGQGNYEQYF.

In its sample, this clone was seen a few times. The chain couples TRBV6-5 to TRBJ1-1; D uncertain. The CDR3 consists of 16 residues. V lost 0 bases, J lost 0 bases, and 11 bases lay in between. In germline, CDR1 is MNHEY, CDR2 SVGAGI. CDR3 protein: CASSYSTGRMNTEAFF. CDR3 sequence (DNA): TGTGCCAGCAGTTACTCGACGGGGAGGATGAACACTGAAGCTTTCTTT.

The genes are TRBV25-1 and TRBJ1-5; possible D gene TRBD1, 6 bases. This CDR3 is 15 amino acids long. Trimming pared 1 base from V and 3 bases from J, leaving 10 bases between. Germline CDR1 is MGHDK and CDR2 is SYGVNS. The CDR3 protein is CASSESNRDNQPQHF. The CDR3 DNA sequence: TGTGCCAGCAGTGAATCTAACAGGGACAATCAGCCCCAGCATTTT.

On this clone itself: An end of the junction does not agree with germline; a read error may underlie this. This chain links TRBV7-9 with TRBJ2-3; D call uncertain. The CDR3 contains 12 residues. Germline V gene sequence: CDR1 SEHNR, CDR2 FQNEAQ (reference sequence). The CDR3 is CSSSFYGDTQYF. CDR3 DNA: TGTTCCAGCAGCTTTTACGGGGATACGCAGTATTTT.

The genes are TRBV18 and TRBJ1-6; TRBD1 aligns across 7 bases. The germline CDR1 and CDR2 sequences are KGHSH and LQKENI. Unmatched junction bases numbered 9, after V lost 3 bases and J lost 7 bases. This CDR3 spans 16 amino acids. The CDR3 region has the DNA TGTGCCAGCTCACCTTCCGCTGGGACAGTAAATTCACCCCTCCACTTT. This sequence encodes CASSPSAGTVNSPLHF.

The chain combines TRBV10-3 with TRBJ2-2; 9 nucleotides agree with TRBD1. The germline V gene has CDR1 ENHRY and CDR2 SYGVKD. This CDR3 comprises 16 residues. Losses at the gene ends were 9 bases for V and 2 bases for J; bases not matched to a gene: 10. CDR3 coding DNA: TGTGCCATAAAAATGACAGGGGGGATTAACACCGGGGAGCTGTTTTTT. This encodes CAIKMTGGINTGELFF.

The chain couples TRBV13 to TRBJ1-4; the D is unclear. V was cut by 0 bases and J by 5 bases, with 10 bases left in between. The CDR3 has 15 amino acids. Germline CDR1 reads PRHDT; CDR2 reads FYEKMQ (reference sequence). The CDR3 region is CASSLGGLKNEKLFF. In DNA, the CDR3 is TGTGCCAGCAGCTTAGGAGGACTGAAGAATGAAAAACTGTTTTTT.

The chain uses TRBV28 and TRBJ1-1; tentative D call: TRBD1 (5 bases). The CDR3 is 15 residues long. Trimming removed 5 bases from V and 1 base from J, with 14 bases in between. Germline lookup yields CDR1 MDHEN and CDR2 SYDVKM. DNA of the CDR3: TGTGCCAGCAGTCCGACGGACACGCGGAACACTGAAGCTTTCTTT. It codes for CASSPTDTRNTEAFF.

This chain uses TRBV5-1 with TRBJ2-5, with 9 bases identical to TRBD1. CDR1 is SGHRS, CDR2 YFSETQ, per germline. The CDR3 contains 15 residues. V gave up 4 bases and J gave up 5 bases; unmatched junction bases: 9. The chain's CDR3 is CASSDIQGAGETQYF. In nucleotides, the CDR3 is TGCGCCAGCAGCGACATACAGGGGGCAGGGGAGACCCAGTACTTC.

This sequence joins TRBV10-2 and TRBJ2-1, with D possibly matching TRBD2 (5 bases). Germline CDR1 WSHSY, CDR2 SAAADI. The V gene lost 7 bases and the J gene lost 7 bases, with 14 bases spanning the gap. This CDR3 comprises 13 residues. As DNA, the CDR3 is TGCGCCAGCATCGGACCCGAGGGTAATGAGCAGTTCTTC. As protein: CASIGPEGNEQFF.

The rearrangement joins TRBV28 to TRBJ2-1, with TRBD1 matching 9 bases. V dropped 1 base and J dropped 9; count of bases not matched to a gene: 7. This CDR3 contains 15 residues. Germline lookup yields CDR1 MDHEN and CDR2 SYDVKM. The CDR3: CASSLSQDRGTEQFF. CDR3 bases: TGTGCCAGCAGTTTATCCCAGGACAGGGGAACTGAGCAGTTCTTC.

The chain carries TRBV7-9 and TRBJ1-6; 8 bases map to TRBD1. CDR1 SEHNR and CDR2 FQNEAQ come from the germline V gene (reference sequence). The CDR3 totals 13 residues. Trimming cost V 5 bases and J 9 bases; bases outside gene matches: 3. DNA for the CDR3: TGTGCCAGCAGCGTAGGACAGGGTTCACCCCTCCACTTT. Protein: CASSVGQGSPLHF.

The chain is built from TRBV6-6 and TRBJ2-1, with a weak D call TRBD2 (5 bases). Germline V CDR1 and CDR2: MNHNY, SVGAGI (reference sequence). The V and J ends lost 6 bases and 6 bases respectively, with 18 bases between them. The CDR3 is made up of 15 amino acids. This CDR3 reads CASSPPGSGTNEQFF. In DNA form, the CDR3 reads TGTGCCAGCAGCCCCCCAGGAAGCGGAACCAATGAGCAGTTCTTC.

This clone was observed a handful of times. A junction end diverges from the germline sequence, so it may reflect a read error. The chain employs TRBV6-6 and TRBJ2-6, with D perhaps matching TRBD2 (6 bases). Germline CDR1 MNHNY, CDR2 SVGAGI (reference sequence). The CDR3 runs to 11 residues. Here the CDR3 reads CASSLSGLVRF. The CDR3 nucleotides read TGTGCCAGCAGTTTGTCGGGACTCGTGAGGTTC.